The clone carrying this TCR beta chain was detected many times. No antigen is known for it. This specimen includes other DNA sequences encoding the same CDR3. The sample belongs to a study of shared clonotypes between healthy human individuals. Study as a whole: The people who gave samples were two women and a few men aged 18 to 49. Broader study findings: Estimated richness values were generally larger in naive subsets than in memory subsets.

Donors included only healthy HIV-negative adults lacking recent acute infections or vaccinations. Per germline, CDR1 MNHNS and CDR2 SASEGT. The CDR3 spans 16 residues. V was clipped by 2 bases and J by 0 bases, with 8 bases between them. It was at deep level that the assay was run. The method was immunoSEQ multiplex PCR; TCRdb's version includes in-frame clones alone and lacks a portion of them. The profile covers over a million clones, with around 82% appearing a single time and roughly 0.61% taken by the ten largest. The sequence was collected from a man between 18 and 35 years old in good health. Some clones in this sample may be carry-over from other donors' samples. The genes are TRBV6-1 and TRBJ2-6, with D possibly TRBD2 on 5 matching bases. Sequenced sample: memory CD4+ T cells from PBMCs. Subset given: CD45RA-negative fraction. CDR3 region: CASSELDFSGANVLTF. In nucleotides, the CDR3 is TGTGCCAGCAGTGAATTGGACTTCTCTGGGGCCAACGTCCTGACTTTC.